In its sample, the clone carrying this T cell receptor beta chain was seen once. Its antigen is not known. This entry is derived from a study of shared clonotypes between healthy human individuals. Study context: Each donor contributed plates that comprised three CD4 naive, three CD4 memory, two CD8 naive and one CD8 memory.

The CDR3 spans 15 residues. J was trimmed by 5 bases and V by 4 bases; bases with no gene match: 7. CDR1 and CDR2 from the germline V gene are MGHRA and YSYEKL. Memory CD4+ cells were the fraction left after CD45RA+ naive selection. Per the original data handling: In the immunoSEQ data, sequences were junction-only and lacked quality scores, so filtering differed. Generated by immunoSEQ multiplex PCR, the TCRdb table keeps only in-frame clones and is missing some. V and J calls and clone size are copied from that table; D and trimming were computed from the DNA. The repertoire holds more than 2 million clones, with approximately 96% as singletons. Study outcomes and limitations: Read depth was anticipated to influence clonotype sharing among donors.

This receptor was obtained from a man between 18 and 35 years old in good health. J is TRBJ2-1 and V is TRBV4-1; TRBD2 matches 8 bases. The material sequenced was naive CD4+ T cells sorted from blood. The subset is: CD45RA+ positively selected. CDR3 DNA: TGCGCCAGCAGCCTAAACCTAGCGGGTCACAATGAGCAGTTCTTC. Its protein product is CASSLNLAGHNEQFF.